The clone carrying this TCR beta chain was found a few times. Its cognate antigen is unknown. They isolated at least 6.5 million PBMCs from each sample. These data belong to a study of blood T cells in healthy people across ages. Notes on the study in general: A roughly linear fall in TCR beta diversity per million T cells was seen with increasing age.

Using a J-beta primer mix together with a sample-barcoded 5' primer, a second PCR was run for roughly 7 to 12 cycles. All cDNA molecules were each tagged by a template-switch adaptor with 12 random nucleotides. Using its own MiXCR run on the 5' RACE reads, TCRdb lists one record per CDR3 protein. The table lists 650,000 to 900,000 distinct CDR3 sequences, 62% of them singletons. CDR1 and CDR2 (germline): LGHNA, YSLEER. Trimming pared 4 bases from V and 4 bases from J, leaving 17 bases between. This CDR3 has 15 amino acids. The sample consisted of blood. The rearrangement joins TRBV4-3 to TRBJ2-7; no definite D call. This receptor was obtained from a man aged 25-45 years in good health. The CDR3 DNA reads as TGCGCCAGCAGCCCCGCTCCAGGAGTCCGATACGAGCAGTACTTC. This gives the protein CASSPAPGVRYEQYF.